This T cell receptor (beta chain) emerged from a study of graft-versus-host responses after intestinal transplantation. Study-level information: Multivisceral, liver-intestinal, or isolated intestinal transplants were given to recipients. Recipients across the board were started on anti-thymocyte globulin induction, then kept on tacrolimus and steroids for roughly 3 years. Overall study findings and caveats: Recipient marrow harbored GvH clones, some of which surfaced first in ileum or blood. Early HvG declines after transplant were associated with peak circulating GvH clone levels.

As to this clone: Its antigen is not identified.

Using immunoSEQ multiplex PCR, the repertoire was profiled, and TCRdb retains in-frame clones only, with some absent. Of approximately 18,000 clones in the sample, under 85% were seen once. CDR3 size: 17 residues. Germline CDR1 reads ENHRY; CDR2 reads SYGVKD. V was cut by 4 bases and J by 2 bases, with 17 bases left in between. Lamina propria and intraepithelial lymphocytes were released by processing graft tissue. V usage is TRBV10-3 and J usage is TRBJ2-2; maybe TRBD1 (6 bases). This material consisted of ileum tissue, taken approximately 61 weeks after intestinal transplant. This clonotype was sampled from a human patient who received an intestinal transplant, so some T cells may come from the graft donor. Written as DNA, the CDR3 is TGTGCCATCAGTGGTGCCCCCGGGACAAGTAACACCGGGGAGCTGTTTTTT. The encoded protein is CAISGAPGTSNTGELFF.